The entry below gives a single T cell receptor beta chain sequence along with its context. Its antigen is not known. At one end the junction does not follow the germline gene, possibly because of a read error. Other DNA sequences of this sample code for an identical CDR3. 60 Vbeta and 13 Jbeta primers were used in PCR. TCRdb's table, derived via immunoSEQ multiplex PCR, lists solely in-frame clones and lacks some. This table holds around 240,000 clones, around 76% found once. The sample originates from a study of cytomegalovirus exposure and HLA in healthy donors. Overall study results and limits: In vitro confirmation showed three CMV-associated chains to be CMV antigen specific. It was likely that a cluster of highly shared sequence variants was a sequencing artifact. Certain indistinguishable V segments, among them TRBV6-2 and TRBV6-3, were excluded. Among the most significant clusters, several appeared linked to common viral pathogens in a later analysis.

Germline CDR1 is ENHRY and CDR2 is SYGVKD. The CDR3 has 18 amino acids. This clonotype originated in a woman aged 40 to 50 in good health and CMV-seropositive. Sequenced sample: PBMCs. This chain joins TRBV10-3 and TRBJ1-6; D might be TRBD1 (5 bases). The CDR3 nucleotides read TGTGCCCCGAGGAGTCCGGACCCAAGGGGCTCCTATAATTCCCCCCTCCACTTT. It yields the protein CAPRSPDPRGSYNSPLHF.